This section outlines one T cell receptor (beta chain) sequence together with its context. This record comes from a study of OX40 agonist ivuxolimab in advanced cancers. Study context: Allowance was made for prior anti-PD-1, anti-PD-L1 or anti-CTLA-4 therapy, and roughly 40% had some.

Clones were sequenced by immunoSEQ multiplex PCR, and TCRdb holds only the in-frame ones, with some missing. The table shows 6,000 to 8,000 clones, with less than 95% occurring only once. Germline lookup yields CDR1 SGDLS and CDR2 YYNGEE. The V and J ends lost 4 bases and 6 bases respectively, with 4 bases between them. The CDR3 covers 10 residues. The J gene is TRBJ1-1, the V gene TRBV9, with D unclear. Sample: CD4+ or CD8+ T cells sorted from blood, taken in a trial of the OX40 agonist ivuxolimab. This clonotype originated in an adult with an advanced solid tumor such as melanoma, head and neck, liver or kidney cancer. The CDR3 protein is CASSSPEAFF. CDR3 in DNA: TGTGCCAGCAGCTCACCTGAAGCTTTCTTT.